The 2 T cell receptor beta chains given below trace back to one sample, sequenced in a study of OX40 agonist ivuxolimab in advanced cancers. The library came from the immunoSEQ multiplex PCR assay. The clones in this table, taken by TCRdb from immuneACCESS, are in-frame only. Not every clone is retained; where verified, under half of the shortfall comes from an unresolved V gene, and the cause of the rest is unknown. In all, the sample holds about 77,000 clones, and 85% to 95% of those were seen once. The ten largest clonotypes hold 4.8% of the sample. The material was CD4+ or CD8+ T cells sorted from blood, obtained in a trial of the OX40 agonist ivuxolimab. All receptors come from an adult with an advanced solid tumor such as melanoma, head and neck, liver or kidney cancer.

CDR3: CASSLRGSLANEQFF. For the CDR3, the DNA is TGCGCCAGCAGCTTGCGCGGGAGTTTGGCCAATGAGCAGTTCTTC. The J gene is TRBJ2-1, the V gene TRBV5-1; 7 nucleotides match TRBD2. CDR3 length equals 15 residues. The V gene end was trimmed by 1 base and the J gene end by 6 bases; junction bases not matched to a gene: 7. From germline, CDR1 is SGHRS and CDR2 YFSETQ.

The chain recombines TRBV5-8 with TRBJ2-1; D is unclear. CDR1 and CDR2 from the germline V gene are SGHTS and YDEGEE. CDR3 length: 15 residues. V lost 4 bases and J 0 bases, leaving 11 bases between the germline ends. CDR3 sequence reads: CASSRTVDSYNEQFF. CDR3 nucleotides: TGTGCCAGCAGCCGGACGGTGGACTCCTACAATGAGCAGTTCTTC.